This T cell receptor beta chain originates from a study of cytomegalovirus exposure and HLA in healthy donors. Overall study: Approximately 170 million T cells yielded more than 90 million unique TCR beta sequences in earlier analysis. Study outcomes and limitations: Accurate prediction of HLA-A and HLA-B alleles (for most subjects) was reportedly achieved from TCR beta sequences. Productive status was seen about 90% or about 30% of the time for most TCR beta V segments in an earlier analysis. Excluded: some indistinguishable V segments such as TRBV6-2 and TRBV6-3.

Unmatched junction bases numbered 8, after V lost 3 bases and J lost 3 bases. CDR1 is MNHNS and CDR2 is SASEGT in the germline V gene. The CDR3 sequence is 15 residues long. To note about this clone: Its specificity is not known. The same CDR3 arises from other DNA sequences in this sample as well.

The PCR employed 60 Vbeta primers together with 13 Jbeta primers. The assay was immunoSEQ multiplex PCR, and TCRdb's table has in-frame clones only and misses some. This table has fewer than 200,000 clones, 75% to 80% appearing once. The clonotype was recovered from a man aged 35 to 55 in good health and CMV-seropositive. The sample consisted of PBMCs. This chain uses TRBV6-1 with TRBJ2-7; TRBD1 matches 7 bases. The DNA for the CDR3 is TGTGCCAGCAGTGAGGCTGGGACAGACCTCTACGAGCAGTACTTC. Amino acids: CASSEAGTDLYEQYF.